This TCR beta chain was sequenced during a study of blood T cell repertoires in COVID-19. Study as a whole: Collection of acute and convalescent COVID-19 samples took place in the United States, Italy and Spain. Nucleic acid was either cDNA or gDNA, and it came from T cells, B-cell-depleted T cells, or PBMCs.

Per the study methods: Quantification of nucleated cells was approximated via reference gene primer amplification. Assay: immunoSEQ multiplex PCR; the TCRdb copy retains only in-frame clones and omits some. D and trimming were read from the DNA, whereas the V and J calls and clone size are those reported in that table. The sample has some 700,000 clones, about 90% seen once; the top ten hold roughly 0.25%. Deletions cut 5 bases from V and 1 base from J, with 20 bases between. Germline CDR1 reads SGHVS; CDR2 reads FQNEAQ. This CDR3 contains 17 residues. This chain links TRBV7-8 with TRBJ1-1; no definite D call. The sample consisted of peripheral blood. The receptor was derived from a woman younger than 35 with acute or convalescent COVID-19. In DNA, the CDR3 is TGTGCCAGCAGCCTAAACACGGAGGGATACCAGAACACTGAAGCTTTCTTT. It yields the protein CASSLNTEGYQNTEAFF.